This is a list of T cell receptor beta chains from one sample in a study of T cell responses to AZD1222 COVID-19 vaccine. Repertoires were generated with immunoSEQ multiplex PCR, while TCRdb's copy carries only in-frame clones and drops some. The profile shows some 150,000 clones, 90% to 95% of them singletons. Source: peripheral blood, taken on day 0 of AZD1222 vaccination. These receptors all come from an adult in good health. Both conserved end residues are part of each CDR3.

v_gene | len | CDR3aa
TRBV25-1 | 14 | CASTPFFPDNEQFF
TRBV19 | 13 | CASSIRPLYEQYF
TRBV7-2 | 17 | CASSSSQRWGAYNEQFF
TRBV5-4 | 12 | CASSLFLTEAFF
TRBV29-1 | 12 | CSVRDVGQPQHF
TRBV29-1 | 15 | CSALTGMANTGELFF
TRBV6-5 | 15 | CASSYGGSTTDTQYF
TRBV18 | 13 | CASSPPAQETQYF
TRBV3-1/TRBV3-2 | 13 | CASSQALSLAYTF
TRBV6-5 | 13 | CASNQQGGYEQYF
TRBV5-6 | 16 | CASSRVTGSSGNTIYF
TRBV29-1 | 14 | CSVTIGTGGTEAFF
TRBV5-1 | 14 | CASSLFGTSNEQFF
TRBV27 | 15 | CASGKGGEREQPQHF
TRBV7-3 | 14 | CASSLEGANTEAFF
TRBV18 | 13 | CASSGTGQETQYF
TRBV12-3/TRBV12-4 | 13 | CASSLIQDEKLFF
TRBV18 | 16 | CASSPPVGGNNSPLHF
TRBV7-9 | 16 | CASSLGTGFYNSPLHF
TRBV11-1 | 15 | CASSLQGTHYNEQFF
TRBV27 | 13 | CASSFWEGETQYF
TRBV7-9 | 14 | CASSQKTGEYGYTF
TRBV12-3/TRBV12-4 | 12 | CASSLEVYEQYF
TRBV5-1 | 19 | CASSTRGQGAVSGHSPLHF
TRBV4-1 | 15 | CASSQGGVSNQPQHF
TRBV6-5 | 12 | CAITGEPDTQYF
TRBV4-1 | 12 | CASSLGTDTQYF
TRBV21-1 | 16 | CASSKEGVSYNSPLHF
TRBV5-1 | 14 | CASSSRTGETEAFF
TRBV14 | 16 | CASSQGGYRTNYGYTF
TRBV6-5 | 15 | CASSSAGGSTDTQYF
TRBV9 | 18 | CASSVAPYLAEGSTEAFF
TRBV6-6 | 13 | CASSYRGRGEQYF
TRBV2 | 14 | CASSERNSNQPQHF